This T cell receptor beta chain emerged from a study of early T cells in non-severe SARS-CoV-2 infection. This clonotype was seen at least ten times. Unique molecular identifiers tagged individual cDNA molecules. TCRdb ran MiXCR on the 5' RACE reads and lists one entry per CDR3 protein. Among 25,000 to 35,000 distinct CDR3 sequences listed, about 2.9% were seen once. Germline-derived CDR1 and CDR2 are MNHEY and SVGEGT. The CDR3 has 15 residues. The V segment lost 4 bases and the J segment 5 bases; nucleotides outside the gene matches: 8. The clonotype was recovered from an adult who was a healthcare worker with PCR-confirmed SARS-CoV-2 infection or an uninfected control (not recorded which). Specimen: whole blood. The chain employs TRBV6-2 or TRBV6-3 and TRBJ2-5, with 9 nucleotides matching TRBD2. CDR3 sequence: CASSFGLAGHETQYF. CDR3 DNA: TGTGCCAGCAGTTTCGGGCTAGCGGGGCATGAGACCCAGTACTTC.